This TCR beta chain was observed in a study of blood T cell repertoires in COVID-19. Profiled with immunoSEQ multiplex PCR; TCRdb holds only in-frame clones, not every one. The sample lists fewer than 30,000 clones, approximately 92% seen once, with roughly a tenth in the top ten. In its sample, this clone was seen a few times. The germline V gene has CDR1 MNHEY and CDR2 SMNVEV (reference sequence). The CDR3 extends over 13 amino acids. Between the trimmed V and J ends, which lost 4 bases and 8 bases, there was a span of 11 bases. Material: peripheral blood. V gene TRBV27 combines with J gene TRBJ1-4, with D perhaps TRBD1 (5 bases). The TCR sequence derives from a man aged 55-75 years with acute or convalescent COVID-19. CDR3 DNA: TGTGCCAGCAGTTCTCAGGGAGGGGAAAAACTGTTTTTT. Protein sequence: CASSSQGGEKLFF.